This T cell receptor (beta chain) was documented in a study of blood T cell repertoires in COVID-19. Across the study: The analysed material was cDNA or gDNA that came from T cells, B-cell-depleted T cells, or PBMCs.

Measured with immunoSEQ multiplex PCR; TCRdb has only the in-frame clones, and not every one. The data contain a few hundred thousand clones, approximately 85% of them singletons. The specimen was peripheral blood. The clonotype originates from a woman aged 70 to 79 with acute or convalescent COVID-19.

In DNA form, the CDR3 reads TGTGCCATCAGGGGCAGGGACTATGGCTACACCTTC. Its translation: CAIRGRDYGYTF. The rearrangement joins TRBV10-3 to TRBJ1-2, with D possibly matching TRBD1 (5 bases). V gave up 6 bases and J gave up 3 bases, with 8 bases separating them. Germline values: CDR1 ENHRY, CDR2 SYGVKD. CDR3 length: 12 amino acids.